This T cell receptor (beta chain) was sequenced for a study of shared clonotypes between healthy human individuals. Overall study findings and caveats: Sharing across four donors was seen in 4.5% to 6.5% of naive CD4 clonotypes. Larger estimated richness was generally recorded for naive subsets relative to memory subsets.

Between the trimmed V and J ends, which lost 6 bases and 0 bases, there was a span of 15 bases. Germline CDR1 and CDR2: MNHNS and SASEGT. The CDR3 spans 16 residues. Points on this clone: Antigen: not known.

Naive CD8 cells lacked CD45RO and underwent positive selection for CCR7, leaving out terminally differentiated effector memory CD45RA+ cells. At deep level, the assay was performed. Sorted-subset replicate PCR reactions were performed with around 200 ng DNA, corresponding to roughly 29,000 T cell genomes. Only in-frame clones appear in the TCRdb table, and some are missing; sequencing was by immunoSEQ multiplex PCR. Of millions of clones listed, about 95% were seen once; the top ten hold more than 0.95%. Sequencing was done on a sample of naive CD8+ T cells sorted from blood. V and J are TRBV6-1 and TRBJ1-5; D might be TRBD1 (5 bases). The origin of this receptor is a young man in good health. As DNA, the CDR3 is TGTGCCAGCAGCGAAACAGGTTTCTATAGCAATCAGCCCCAGCATTTT. It codes for CASSETGFYSNQPQHF.